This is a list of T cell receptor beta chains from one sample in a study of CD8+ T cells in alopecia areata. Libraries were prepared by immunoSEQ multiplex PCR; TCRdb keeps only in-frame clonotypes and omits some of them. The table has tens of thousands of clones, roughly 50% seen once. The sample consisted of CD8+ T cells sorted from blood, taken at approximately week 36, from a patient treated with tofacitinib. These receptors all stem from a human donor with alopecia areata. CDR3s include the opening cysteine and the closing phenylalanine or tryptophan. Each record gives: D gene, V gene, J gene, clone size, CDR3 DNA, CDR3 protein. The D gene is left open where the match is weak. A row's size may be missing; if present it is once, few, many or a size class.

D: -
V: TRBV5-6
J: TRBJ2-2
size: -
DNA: TGTGCCAGCAGCTTGGGTGCGGGAACCGGGGAGCTGTTTTTT
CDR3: CASSLGAGTGELFF

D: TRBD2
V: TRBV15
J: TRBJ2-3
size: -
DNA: TGTGCCACCAGCAGAGGCCGGACTAGTTTTCCAGATACGCAGTATTTT
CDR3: CATSRGRTSFPDTQYF

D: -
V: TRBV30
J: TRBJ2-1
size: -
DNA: TGTGCCTGGAGTGAGGGACTGTCCTACAATGAGCAGTTCTTC
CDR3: CAWSEGLSYNEQFF

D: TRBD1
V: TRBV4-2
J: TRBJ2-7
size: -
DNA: TGTGCCAGCAGCCCAGGGACAGGGGGCGGATACGAGCAGTACTTC
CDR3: CASSPGTGGGYEQYF

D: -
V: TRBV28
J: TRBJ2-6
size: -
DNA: TGTGCCAGCACCTTGGAGCGGACCGGCCCGGGGGCCAACGTCCTGACTTTC
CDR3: CASTLERTGPGANVLTF

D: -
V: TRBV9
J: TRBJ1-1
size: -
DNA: TGTGCCAGCAGCGTAGGGGCAGGGATGGGGAATACTGAAGCTTTCTTT
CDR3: CASSVGAGMGNTEAFF

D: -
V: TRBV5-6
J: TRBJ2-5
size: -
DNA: TGTGCCAGCAGCTTGGAGGGGGAGGAGACCCAGTACTTC
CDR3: CASSLEGEETQYF

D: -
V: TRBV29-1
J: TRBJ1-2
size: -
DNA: TGCAGCGTTGAACGGGAGGGAGTCTATGGCTACACCTTC
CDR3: CSVEREGVYGYTF

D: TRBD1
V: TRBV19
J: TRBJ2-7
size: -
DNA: TGTGCCAGTAGTTGGGGCCGGGACAGGCTCTACGAGCAGTACTTC
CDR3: CASSWGRDRLYEQYF

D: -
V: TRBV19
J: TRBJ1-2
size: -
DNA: TGTGCCAGTAGTAATTTTTCTGGATTTTGGGGCTACACCTTC
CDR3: CASSNFSGFWGYTF

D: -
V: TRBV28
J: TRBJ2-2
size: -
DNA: TGTGCCAGCAGTTTCAAACCGGACGTCAACACCGGGGAGCTGTTTTTT
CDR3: CASSFKPDVNTGELFF

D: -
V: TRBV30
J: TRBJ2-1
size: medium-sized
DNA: TGTGCCTGGAGTCCAGGGGACTTCCAGGGGTTCAATGAGCAGTTCTTC
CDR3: CAWSPGDFQGFNEQFF

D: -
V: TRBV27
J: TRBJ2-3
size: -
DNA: TGTGCCAGCAGTTTAGGATGGGCAGATACGCAGTATTTT
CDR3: CASSLGWADTQYF

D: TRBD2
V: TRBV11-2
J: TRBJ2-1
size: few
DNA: TGTGCCAGCAGCTTAGATCAACTAGCGGGAGGGCCGAATGAGCAGTTCTTC
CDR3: CASSLDQLAGGPNEQFF

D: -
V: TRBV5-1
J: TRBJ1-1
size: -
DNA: TGCGCCAGCAGCTGGGGGGCTGAAGCTTTCTTT
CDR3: CASSWGAEAFF

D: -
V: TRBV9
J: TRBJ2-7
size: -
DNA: TGTGCCAGCAGCACGGGCAACTACGAGCAGTACTTC
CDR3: CASSTGNYEQYF

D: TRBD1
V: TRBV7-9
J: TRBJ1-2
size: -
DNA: TGTGCCAGCAGCCCGGGAACAGGGGCTGGCTACACCTTC
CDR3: CASSPGTGAGYTF

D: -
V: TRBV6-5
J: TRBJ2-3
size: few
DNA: TGTGCCAGCAGTTACTATCGGGGACAACGCACAGATACGCAGTATTTT
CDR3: CASSYYRGQRTDTQYF

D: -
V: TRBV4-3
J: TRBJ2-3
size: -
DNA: TGCGCCAGCAGCCAAGAGTTAGGTGGGGGGGGGCGCACAGATACGCAGTATTTT
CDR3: CASSQELGGGGRTDTQYF

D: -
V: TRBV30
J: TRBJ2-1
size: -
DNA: TGTGCCTGGGATGGGGGGAGGTCAAATGAGCAGTTCTTC
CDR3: CAWDGGRSNEQFF

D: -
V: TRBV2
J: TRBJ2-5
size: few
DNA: TGTGCCAGCATGGAAGGTAGTGACGAGACCCAGTACTTC
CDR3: CASMEGSDETQYF

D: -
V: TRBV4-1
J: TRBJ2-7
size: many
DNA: TGCGCCAGCAGCCAAGAGTCAGGAGGAGGCGAGCAGTACTTC
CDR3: CASSQESGGGEQYF

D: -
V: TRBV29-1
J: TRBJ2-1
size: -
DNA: TGCAGCTCCCTCGACAGCCATAGCTCCTACAATGAGCAGTTCTTC
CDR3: CSSLDSHSSYNEQFF

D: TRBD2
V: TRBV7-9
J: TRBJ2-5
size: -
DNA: TGTGCCAGCAGTTTTAGCGGGAGGGACCAAGAGACCCAGTACTTC
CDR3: CASSFSGRDQETQYF

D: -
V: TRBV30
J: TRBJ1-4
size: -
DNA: TGTGCCTGGAGCGCCGGGACTGGGGGAACTAATGAAAAACTGTTTTTT
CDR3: CAWSAGTGGTNEKLFF

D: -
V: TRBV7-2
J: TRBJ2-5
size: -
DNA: TGTGCCAGCAGCTTAGCGGGCAGTCAAGAGACCCAGTACTTC
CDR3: CASSLAGSQETQYF